What follows is one T cell receptor (beta chain) and its context. Its antigen is still unknown. This sample was taken from a study of T cell repertoires in cytomegalovirus infection. The overall study: Carrying CMV and the relevant HLA type showed in public TCR beta signatures.

With 7 bases removed from V and 5 bases from J, the gap between germline ends came to 13 bases. Germline lookup yields CDR1 SGHDT and CDR2 YYEEEE. There are 13 residues in the CDR3. In TCRdb, the reads were re-called with MiXCR into one record per CDR3 protein. The sample includes some 940,000 distinct CDR3 sequences, about a third of them seen just once. The sequencing used cultured CD8+ T cells from PBMCs, collected from culture after CMV antigen stimulation. The clonotype comes from a human donor in good health (CMV status not recorded). Some clones in this sample may be carry-over from other donors' samples. The chain couples TRBV5-6 to TRBJ2-1; D remains unclear. DNA of the CDR3: TGTGCCAGCCTTATGGTTAATGACAATGAGCAGTTCTTC. This encodes CASLMVNDNEQFF.